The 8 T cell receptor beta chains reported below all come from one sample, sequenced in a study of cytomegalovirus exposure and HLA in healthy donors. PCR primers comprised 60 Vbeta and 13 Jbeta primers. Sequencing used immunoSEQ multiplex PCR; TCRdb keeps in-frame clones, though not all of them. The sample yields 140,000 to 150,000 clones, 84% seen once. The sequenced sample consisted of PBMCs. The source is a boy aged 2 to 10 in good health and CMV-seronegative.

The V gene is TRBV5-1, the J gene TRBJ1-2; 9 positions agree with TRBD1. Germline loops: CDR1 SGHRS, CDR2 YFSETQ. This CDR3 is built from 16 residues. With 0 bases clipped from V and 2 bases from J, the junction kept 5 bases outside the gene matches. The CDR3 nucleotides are TGCGCCAGCAGCTTGGGGGGACAGGGAGTCAACTATGGCTACACCTTC. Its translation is CASSLGGQGVNYGYTF.

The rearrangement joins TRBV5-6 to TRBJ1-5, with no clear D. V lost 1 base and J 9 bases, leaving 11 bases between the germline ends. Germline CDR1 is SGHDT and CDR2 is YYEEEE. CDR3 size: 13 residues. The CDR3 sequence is CASSLFKAWPQHF. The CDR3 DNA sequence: TGTGCCAGCAGCTTGTTTAAAGCGTGGCCCCAGCATTTT.

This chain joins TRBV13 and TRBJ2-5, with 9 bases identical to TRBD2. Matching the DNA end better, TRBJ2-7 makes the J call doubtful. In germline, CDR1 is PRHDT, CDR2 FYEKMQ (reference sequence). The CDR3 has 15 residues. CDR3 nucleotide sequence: TGTGCCAGCAGCCCCCGACTAGCGGAGGCCTACGAGCAGTACTTC. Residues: CASSPRLAEAYEQYF.

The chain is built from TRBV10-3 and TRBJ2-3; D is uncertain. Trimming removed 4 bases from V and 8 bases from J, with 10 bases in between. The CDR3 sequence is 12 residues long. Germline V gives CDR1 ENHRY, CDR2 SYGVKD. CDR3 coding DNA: TGTGCCATCAGTGCCTCCGTCCTTACGCAGTATTTT. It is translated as CAISASVLTQYF.

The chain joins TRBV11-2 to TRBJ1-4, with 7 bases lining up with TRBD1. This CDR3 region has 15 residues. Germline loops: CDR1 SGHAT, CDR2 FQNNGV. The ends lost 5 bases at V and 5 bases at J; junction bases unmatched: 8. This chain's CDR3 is CASSRTGTVNEKLFF. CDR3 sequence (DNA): TGTGCCAGCAGCCGGACCGGGACAGTGAATGAAAAACTGTTTTTT.

The CDR3 region has the DNA TGCGCCAGCAGTGATCCAGGGACTAGCGGGAGGGGCATCGATGAGCAGTTCTTC. Protein: CASSDPGTSGRGIDEQFF. This rearrangement joins TRBV10-1 to TRBJ2-1; 16 bases map to TRBD2. This CDR3 has 18 amino acids. Germline V gene lookup returns CDR1 WNHNN and CDR2 SYGVQD (reference sequence). J was trimmed by 8 bases and V by 3 bases; bases with no gene match: 10.

CDR3: CASSPPDASGTLAYEQYF. The CDR3 region has the DNA TGTGCCAGCTCACCACCGGATGCGTCCGGGACACTAGCCTACGAGCAGTACTTC. The rearrangement uses TRBV18 and TRBJ2-7; D perhaps matches TRBD1 (6 bases). The CDR3 loop spans 18 amino acids. V lost 0 bases to trimming and J lost 2 bases, with 20 bases between them. Per germline, CDR1 KGHSH and CDR2 LQKENI.

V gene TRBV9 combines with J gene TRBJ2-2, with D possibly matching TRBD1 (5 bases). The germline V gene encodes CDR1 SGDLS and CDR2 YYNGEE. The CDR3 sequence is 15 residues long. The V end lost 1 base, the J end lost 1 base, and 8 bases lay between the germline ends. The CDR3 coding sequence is TGTGCCAGCAGCGTACCCGACAGGAACACCGGGGAGCTGTTTTTT. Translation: CASSVPDRNTGELFF.